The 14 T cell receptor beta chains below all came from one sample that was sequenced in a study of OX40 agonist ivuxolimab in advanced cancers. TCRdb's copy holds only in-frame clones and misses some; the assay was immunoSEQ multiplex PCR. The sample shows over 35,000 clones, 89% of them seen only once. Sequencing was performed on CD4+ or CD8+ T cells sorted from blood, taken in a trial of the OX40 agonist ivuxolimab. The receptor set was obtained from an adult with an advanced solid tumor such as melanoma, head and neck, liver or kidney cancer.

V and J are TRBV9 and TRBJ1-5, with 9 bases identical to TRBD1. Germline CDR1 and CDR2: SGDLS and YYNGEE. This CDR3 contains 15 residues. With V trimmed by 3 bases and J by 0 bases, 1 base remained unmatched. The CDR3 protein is CASSAQGASNQPQHF. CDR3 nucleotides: TGTGCCAGCAGCGCACAGGGGGCTAGCAATCAGCCCCAGCATTTT.

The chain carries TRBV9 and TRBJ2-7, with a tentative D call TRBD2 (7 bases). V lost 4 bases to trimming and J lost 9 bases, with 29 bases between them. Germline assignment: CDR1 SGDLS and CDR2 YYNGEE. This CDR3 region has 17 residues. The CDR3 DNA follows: TGTGCCAGCAGCCCATATGCGGGGGCGGGGGACGAACAGGGGCAGTACTTC. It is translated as CASSPYAGAGDEQGQYF.

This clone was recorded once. The CDR3 DNA sequence: TGCAGCGTTGTTGCTCGGGGTGAGCAGTTCTTC. The encoded protein is CSVVARGEQFF. The chain links TRBV29-1 to TRBJ2-1; TRBD2 might be the D (5 bases). With 4 bases removed from V and 9 bases from J, the gap between germline ends came to 10 bases. CDR1 is SQVTM, CDR2 ANQGSEA, per germline. The CDR3 spans 11 residues.

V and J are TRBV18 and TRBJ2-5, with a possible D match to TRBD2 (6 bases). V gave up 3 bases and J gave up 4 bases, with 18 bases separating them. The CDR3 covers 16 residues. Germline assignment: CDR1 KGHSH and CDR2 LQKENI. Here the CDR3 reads CASSPRTGAYGETQYF. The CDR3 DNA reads TGTGCCAGCTCACCGCGAACGGGAGCCTACGGAGAGACCCAGTACTTC.

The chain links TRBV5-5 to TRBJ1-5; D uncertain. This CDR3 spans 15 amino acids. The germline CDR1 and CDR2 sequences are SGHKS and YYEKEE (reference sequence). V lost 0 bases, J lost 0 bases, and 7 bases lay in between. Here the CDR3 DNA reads TGTGCCAGCAGCTTGGCCTGGGTTAGCAATCAGCCCCAGCATTTT. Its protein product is CASSLAWVSNQPQHF.

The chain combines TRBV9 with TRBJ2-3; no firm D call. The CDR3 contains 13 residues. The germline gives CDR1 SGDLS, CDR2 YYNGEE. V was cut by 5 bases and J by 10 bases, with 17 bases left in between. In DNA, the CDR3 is TGTGCCAGCAGTGACCGGATTTACGGCGCGCAGTATTTT. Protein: CASSDRIYGAQYF.

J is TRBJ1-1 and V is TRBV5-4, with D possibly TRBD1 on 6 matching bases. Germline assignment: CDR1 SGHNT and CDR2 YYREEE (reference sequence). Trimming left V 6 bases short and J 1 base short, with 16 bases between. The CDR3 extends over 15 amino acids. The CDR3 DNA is TGTGCCAGCAAGGTAGGGGGGATCGGGAACACTGAAGCTTTCTTT. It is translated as CASKVGGIGNTEAFF. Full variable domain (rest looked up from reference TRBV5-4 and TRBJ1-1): ETGVTQSPTHLIKTRGQQVTLRCSSQSGHNTVSWYQQALGQGPQFIFQYYREEENGRGNFPPRFSGLQFPNYSSELNVNALELDDSALYLCASKVGGIGNTEAFFGQGTRLTVV.

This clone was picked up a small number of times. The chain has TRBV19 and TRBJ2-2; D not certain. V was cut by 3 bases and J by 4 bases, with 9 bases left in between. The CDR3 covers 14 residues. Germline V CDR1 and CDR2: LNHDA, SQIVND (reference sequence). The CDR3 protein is CASSILEVTGELFF. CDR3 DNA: TGTGCCAGTAGTATTTTAGAGGTCACCGGGGAGCTGTTTTTT.

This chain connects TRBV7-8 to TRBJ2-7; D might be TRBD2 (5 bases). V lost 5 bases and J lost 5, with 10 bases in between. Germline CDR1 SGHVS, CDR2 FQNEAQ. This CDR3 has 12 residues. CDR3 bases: TGTGCCAGCAGCCCTACCGGGGACGAGCAGTACTTC. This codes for CASSPTGDEQYF.

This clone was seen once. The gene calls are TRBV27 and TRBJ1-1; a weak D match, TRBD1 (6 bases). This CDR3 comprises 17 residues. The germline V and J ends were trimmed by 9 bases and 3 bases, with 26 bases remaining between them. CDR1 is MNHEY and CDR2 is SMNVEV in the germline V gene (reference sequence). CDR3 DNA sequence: TGTGCCAGTCGAATCTGGGGGGGGGCGGGGAGGGACACTGAAGCTTTCTTT. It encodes CASRIWGGAGRDTEAFF.

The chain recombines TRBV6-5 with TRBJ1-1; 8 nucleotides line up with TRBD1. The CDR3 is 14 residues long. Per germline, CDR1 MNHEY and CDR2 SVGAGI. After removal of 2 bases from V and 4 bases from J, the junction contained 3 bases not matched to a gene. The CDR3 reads CASSYATGATEAFF. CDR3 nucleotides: TGTGCCAGCAGTTACGCGACAGGGGCCACTGAAGCTTTCTTT.

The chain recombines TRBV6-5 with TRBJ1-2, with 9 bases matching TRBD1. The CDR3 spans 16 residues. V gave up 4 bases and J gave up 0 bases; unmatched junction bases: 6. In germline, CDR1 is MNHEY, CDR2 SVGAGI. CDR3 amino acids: CASSSFRDRANYGYTF. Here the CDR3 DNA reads TGTGCCAGCAGTTCTTTCCGGGACAGGGCTAACTATGGCTACACCTTC.

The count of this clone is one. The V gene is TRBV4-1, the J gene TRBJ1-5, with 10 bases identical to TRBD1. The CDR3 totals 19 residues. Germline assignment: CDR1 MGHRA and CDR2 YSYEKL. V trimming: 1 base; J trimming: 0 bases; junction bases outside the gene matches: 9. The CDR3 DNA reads TGCGCCAGCAGCCAAGGGACAGGGGGTGGTCCATATAGCAATCAGCCCCAGCATTTT. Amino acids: CASSQGTGGGPYSNQPQHF.

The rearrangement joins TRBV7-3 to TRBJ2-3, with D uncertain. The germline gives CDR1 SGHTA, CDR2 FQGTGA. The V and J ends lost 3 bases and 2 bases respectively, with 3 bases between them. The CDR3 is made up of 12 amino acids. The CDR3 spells CASSLPTDTQYF. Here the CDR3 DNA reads TGTGCCAGCAGCTTGCCCACAGATACGCAGTATTTT.